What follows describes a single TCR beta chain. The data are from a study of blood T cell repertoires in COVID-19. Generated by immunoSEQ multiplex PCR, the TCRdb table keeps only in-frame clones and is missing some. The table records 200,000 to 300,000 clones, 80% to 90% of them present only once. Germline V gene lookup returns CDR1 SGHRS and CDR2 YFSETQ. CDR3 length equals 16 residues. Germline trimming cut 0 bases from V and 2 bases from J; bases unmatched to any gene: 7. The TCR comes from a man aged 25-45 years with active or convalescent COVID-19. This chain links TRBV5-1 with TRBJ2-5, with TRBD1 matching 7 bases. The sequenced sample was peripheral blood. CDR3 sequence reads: CASSLGGQLTQETQYF. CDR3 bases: TGCGCCAGCAGCTTGGGGGGACAGCTAACTCAAGAGACCCAGTACTTC. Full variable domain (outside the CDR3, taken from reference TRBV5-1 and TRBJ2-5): KAGVTQTPRYLIKTRGQQVTLSCSPISGHRSVSWYQQTPGQGLQFLFEYFSETQRNKGNFPGRFSGRQFSNSRSEMNVSTLELGDSALYLCASSLGGQLTQETQYFGPGTRLLVL.